Listed below are T cell receptor beta chains from one sample, sequenced in a study of T cells in Graves' hyperthyroidism and ophthalmopathy. TCRdb re-called the multiplex PCR reads through MiXCR, storing one row per CDR3 protein. Of fewer than 750,000 distinct CDR3 sequences listed, roughly 14% are singletons. Sequencing was performed on blood. Source of these receptors: a woman aged 40 to 55 with Graves' ophthalmopathy. The CDR3 runs from the conserved cysteine through the conserved F or W. The order of the fields is J gene, clone size, D gene, V gene, CDR3 DNA, CDR3 protein. D genes are given only for firm matches. Only part of the rows carry a size: once, few, many, or a class if the clone is expanded.

j_call: TRBJ1-5; clone_size: many; d_call: NA; v_call: TRBV7-3; cdr3_nt: TGTGCCAGCAGCACGGACTGCCCCATGGCCCAGCATTTT; cdr3_aa: CASSTDCPMAQHF
j_call: TRBJ1-4; clone_size: NA; d_call: NA; v_call: TRBV24-1; cdr3_nt: TGTGCCACCAGTGACCCAGGGGATAGTGAAAAACTGTTTTTT; cdr3_aa: CATSDPGDSEKLFF
j_call: TRBJ2-5; clone_size: many; d_call: NA; v_call: TRBV6-5; cdr3_nt: TGTGCCAGTGAAAGGGGGGGCGGGAAGGAGACCCAGTACTTC; cdr3_aa: CASERGGGKETQYF
j_call: TRBJ2-7; clone_size: many; d_call: NA; v_call: TRBV28; cdr3_nt: TGTGCCAGCAGTTTTACAGGCTGGTCCTACGAGCAGTACTTC; cdr3_aa: CASSFTGWSYEQYF
j_call: TRBJ2-7; clone_size: NA; d_call: NA; v_call: TRBV2; cdr3_nt: TGTGCCAGCAGTGAAAGTATCTACGAGCAGTACTTC; cdr3_aa: CASSESIYEQYF
j_call: TRBJ2-7; clone_size: many; d_call: TRBD2; v_call: TRBV7-2; cdr3_nt: TGTGCCAGCATCCCCAGCGGGAGCAGATACGAGCAGTACTTC; cdr3_aa: CASIPSGSRYEQYF
j_call: TRBJ1-2; clone_size: NA; d_call: NA; v_call: TRBV12-3/TRBV12-4; cdr3_nt: TGTGCCAGCAGTTTAAACCAGGGGAAACATGGCTACACCTTC; cdr3_aa: CASSLNQGKHGYTF
j_call: TRBJ2-5; clone_size: many; d_call: TRBD1; v_call: TRBV20-1; cdr3_nt: TGCAGTGCTTTTGCCCCGGACAGGGGAGGAGAGACCCAGTACTTC; cdr3_aa: CSAFAPDRGGETQYF
j_call: TRBJ2-5; clone_size: few; d_call: NA; v_call: TRBV7-3; cdr3_nt: TGTGCCAGCAGCTTAAAGGGGCTAGAGACCCAGTACTTC; cdr3_aa: CASSLKGLETQYF
j_call: TRBJ1-2; clone_size: NA; d_call: TRBD1; v_call: TRBV6-5; cdr3_nt: TGTGCCAGCAGTTACTCTCGGGACAGGAGCTATGGCTACACCTTC; cdr3_aa: CASSYSRDRSYGYTF
j_call: TRBJ2-7; clone_size: NA; d_call: TRBD2; v_call: TRBV11-1; cdr3_nt: TGTGCCAGCAGCTTCCCGACTAGCGGGAGGGGTGGTTACGAGCAGTACTTC; cdr3_aa: CASSFPTSGRGGYEQYF
j_call: TRBJ2-5; clone_size: many; d_call: TRBD1; v_call: TRBV12-3/TRBV12-4; cdr3_nt: TGTGCCAGCAGTTCCAGACAGGGATGGGTAGGGGATGAAGAGACCCAGTACTTC; cdr3_aa: CASSSRQGWVGDEETQYF
j_call: TRBJ2-7; clone_size: many; d_call: NA; v_call: TRBV20-1; cdr3_nt: TGCAGTGCTAGAGAAGGGGGAACCGACGAGCAGTACTTC; cdr3_aa: CSAREGGTDEQYF
j_call: TRBJ2-5; clone_size: many; d_call: NA; v_call: TRBV28; cdr3_nt: TGTGCCAGCAGTCCGGCGACAGGGGAGGGGGAGACCCAGTACTTC; cdr3_aa: CASSPATGEGETQYF
j_call: TRBJ1-5; clone_size: many; d_call: NA; v_call: TRBV11-1; cdr3_nt: TGTGCCAGCAGTTTAGGTGTTGAGGGCTTCAATAATCAGCCCCAGCATTTT; cdr3_aa: CASSLGVEGFNNQPQHF
j_call: TRBJ2-7; clone_size: many; d_call: NA; v_call: TRBV20-1; cdr3_nt: TGCAGTGCTAGGGACGTCAACTCCTACGAGCAGTACTTC; cdr3_aa: CSARDVNSYEQYF
j_call: TRBJ1-5; clone_size: once; d_call: NA; v_call: TRBV28; cdr3_nt: TGTGCCAGCAGTTTGAATCAGGGACAATGGCCCCAGCATTTT; cdr3_aa: CASSLNQGQWPQHF
j_call: TRBJ2-2; clone_size: many; d_call: TRBD1; v_call: TRBV28; cdr3_nt: TGTGCCAGCAGGATGGGACAGACGAACACCGGGGAGCTGTTTTTT; cdr3_aa: CASRMGQTNTGELFF
j_call: TRBJ1-1; clone_size: many; d_call: NA; v_call: TRBV7-9; cdr3_nt: TGTGCCAGCAGCTCATCGACAGGCATTGAAGCTTTCTTT; cdr3_aa: CASSSSTGIEAFF
j_call: TRBJ2-5; clone_size: many; d_call: NA; v_call: TRBV6-2/TRBV6-3; cdr3_nt: TGTGCCAGCAATAACCCCGGGACACTCCAAGAGACCCAGTACTTC; cdr3_aa: CASNNPGTLQETQYF
j_call: TRBJ2-5; clone_size: few; d_call: TRBD2; v_call: TRBV11-2; cdr3_nt: TGTGCCAGCAGCTTAGATCGACTAGCGGGAGTTAAAGAGACCCAGTACTTC; cdr3_aa: CASSLDRLAGVKETQYF
j_call: TRBJ1-5; clone_size: NA; d_call: NA; v_call: TRBV4-1; cdr3_nt: TGCGCCAGCAGCCAAGCTTTCTCGGGGCAACAGCCCCAGCATTTT; cdr3_aa: CASSQAFSGQQPQHF
j_call: TRBJ2-4; clone_size: few; d_call: NA; v_call: TRBV3-1; cdr3_nt: TGTGCCAGCAGCCAAGCGACTAACAGGGACATTCAGTACTTC; cdr3_aa: CASSQATNRDIQYF
j_call: TRBJ2-7; clone_size: many; d_call: TRBD1; v_call: TRBV15; cdr3_nt: TGTGCCACCATGAGGGACACCGGGACAGGGGTCTACGAGCAGTACTTC; cdr3_aa: CATMRDTGTGVYEQYF
j_call: TRBJ1-2; clone_size: many; d_call: NA; v_call: TRBV11-1; cdr3_nt: TGTGCCAGCAGCTTAGCGGGAAGGGGCACGGCTAACTATGGCTACACCTTC; cdr3_aa: CASSLAGRGTANYGYTF
j_call: TRBJ2-2; clone_size: NA; d_call: NA; v_call: TRBV20-1; cdr3_nt: TGCAGTGCTAGGGAAACTAGCCCGAGCTCCACCGGGGAGCTGTTTTTT; cdr3_aa: CSARETSPSSTGELFF
j_call: TRBJ2-7; clone_size: many; d_call: TRBD2; v_call: TRBV20-1; cdr3_nt: TGCAGTGCTAGAGGACTAGCGGGAGGGCCGTTCCACGAGCAGTACTTC; cdr3_aa: CSARGLAGGPFHEQYF
j_call: TRBJ1-5; clone_size: many; d_call: NA; v_call: TRBV28; cdr3_nt: TGTGCCAGCAGTTTCCCATTTGGGAGGGGAGGTCAGCCCCAGCATTTT; cdr3_aa: CASSFPFGRGGQPQHF
j_call: TRBJ2-7; clone_size: NA; d_call: NA; v_call: TRBV28; cdr3_nt: TGTGCCAGCAGTCCCCAGATAGCGGCCTCCTACGAGCAGTACTTC; cdr3_aa: CASSPQIAASYEQYF
j_call: TRBJ2-7; clone_size: NA; d_call: TRBD2; v_call: TRBV20-1; cdr3_nt: TGCAGTGCTAGAGAAGTTGCGGGAGCTCCCTACGAGCAGTACTTC; cdr3_aa: CSAREVAGAPYEQYF
j_call: TRBJ1-5; clone_size: NA; d_call: NA; v_call: TRBV12-3/TRBV12-4; cdr3_nt: TGTGCCAGCAGTCCTAGGGGGCAGCCCCAGCATTTT; cdr3_aa: CASSPRGQPQHF
j_call: TRBJ1-2; clone_size: many; d_call: NA; v_call: TRBV6-5; cdr3_nt: TGTGCCAGCATCATGACAGGCAGCTATGGCTACACCTTC; cdr3_aa: CASIMTGSYGYTF
j_call: TRBJ1-3; clone_size: NA; d_call: NA; v_call: TRBV28; cdr3_nt: TGTGCCAGCAGTTTAGAGGAGGGAGGAGTTGGAAACACCATATATTTT; cdr3_aa: CASSLEEGGVGNTIYF
j_call: TRBJ1-5; clone_size: many; d_call: NA; v_call: TRBV25-1; cdr3_nt: TGTGCCAGCAGCGGTGGTGGGGTAAACAATCAGCCCCAGCATTTT; cdr3_aa: CASSGGGVNNQPQHF
j_call: TRBJ1-2; clone_size: many; d_call: NA; v_call: TRBV20-1; cdr3_nt: TGCAGTGCTAGCGAAGGGGATGGCTACACCTTC; cdr3_aa: CSASEGDGYTF
j_call: TRBJ2-5; clone_size: many; d_call: TRBD2; v_call: TRBV4-2; cdr3_nt: TGTGCCAGCAGCCAAGGTAGCGGGGCCGAGACCCAGTACTTC; cdr3_aa: CASSQGSGAETQYF
j_call: TRBJ1-5; clone_size: many; d_call: NA; v_call: TRBV6-1; cdr3_nt: TGTGCCAGCAGTGAAAGGGGACATTTTAGCAATCAGCCCCAGCATTTT; cdr3_aa: CASSERGHFSNQPQHF